The entry below describes one T cell receptor beta chain. Its specificity is unknown. The CDR3 has 13 residues. Germline V gene data show CDR1 as SGHNT and CDR2 as YENEEA. V was trimmed by 5 bases and J by 6 bases, leaving 13 bases between them. These data are taken from a study of T cell responses to AZD1222 COVID-19 vaccine. Study-level information: Doses given second, at about 4 or about 12 weeks, were pooled. Study results and caveats: Mostly white British, mostly female donors; authors suggested clonal diversity may be underestimated. Among spike-specific TCRs, nearly half reportedly target unmutated variant regions.

Data came from immunoSEQ multiplex PCR; TCRdb stores just in-frame clones and leaves some out. This sample has some 110,000 clones, with 85% to 90% found just once. This TCR derives from an adult in good health. This specimen was peripheral blood, taken on day 0 of AZD1222 vaccination. The genes are TRBV11-3 and TRBJ1-1; a possible D gene is TRBD1 (5 bases). Here the CDR3 reads CASSQRGVSEAFF. In DNA, the CDR3 is TGTGCCAGCAGCCAAAGGGGAGTCTCTGAAGCTTTCTTT.